The present TCR beta chain was sequenced within a study of blood T cell repertoires in COVID-19. Across the study: Sources were T cells, B-cell-depleted T cells, or PBMCs; the material itself was cDNA or gDNA.

The germline V gene encodes CDR1 MGHDK and CDR2 SYGVNS. The length of the CDR3 is 14 residues. The germline V and J ends were trimmed by 1 base and 1 base, with 7 bases remaining between them. TCRdb keeps only in-frame clones here, not all; method: immunoSEQ multiplex PCR. The sample shows about 210,000 clones, over 75% of them seen only once. This clonotype was obtained from a middle-aged woman with acute or convalescent COVID-19. The chain combines TRBV25-1 with TRBJ1-1; D is uncertain. The sample consisted of peripheral blood. The CDR3 here is CASSEFDRNTEAFF. CDR3 nucleotides: TGTGCCAGCAGTGAATTTGATAGGAACACTGAAGCTTTCTTT.